This T cell receptor (beta chain) was retrieved from a study of T cells in Graves' hyperthyroidism and ophthalmopathy. Overall study: Peripheral blood was acquired at first diagnosis, ahead of any therapy whatsoever.

Template material for amplifying TCR beta CDR3 regions consisted of RNA transcripts. The HTBI set primed first-round TCR CDR3 RT-PCR. TCRdb processed the multiplex PCR reads anew with MiXCR; each CDR3 protein has one entry. Among roughly 700,000 distinct CDR3 sequences listed, 15% to 20% were seen once. General observations from the study: Ophthalmopathy onset followed model prediction by a median about six months.

Trimming left V 4 bases short and J 1 base short, with 9 bases between. Germline CDR1 SGHTA, CDR2 FQGNSA. This CDR3 region has 14 residues. This clonotype was seen at least ten times. Its antigen is not identified. Lactation, pregnancy, other autoimmune disease or uncontrolled infection led to exclusion of patients. The receptor's source is a man over 45 with Graves' hyperthyroidism. The chain links TRBV7-2 to TRBJ2-3; D is possibly TRBD2 (6 bases). Input material: blood. As DNA, the CDR3 is TGTGCCAGCAGCTCTCCTAGCGGCACAGATACGCAGTATTTT. This translates into CASSSPSGTDTQYF.